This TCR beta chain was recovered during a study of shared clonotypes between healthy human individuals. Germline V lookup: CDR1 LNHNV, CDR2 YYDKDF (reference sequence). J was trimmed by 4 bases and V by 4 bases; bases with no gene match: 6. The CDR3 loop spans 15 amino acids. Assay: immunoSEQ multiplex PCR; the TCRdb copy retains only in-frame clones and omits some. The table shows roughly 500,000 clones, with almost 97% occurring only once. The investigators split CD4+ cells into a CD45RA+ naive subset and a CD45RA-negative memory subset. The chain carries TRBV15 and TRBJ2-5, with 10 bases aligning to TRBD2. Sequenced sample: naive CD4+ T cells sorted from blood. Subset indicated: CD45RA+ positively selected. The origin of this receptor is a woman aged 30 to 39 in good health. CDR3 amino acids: CATSIASGRRETQYF. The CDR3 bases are TGTGCCACCAGCATCGCTAGCGGGAGACGAGAGACCCAGTACTTC.